The next 4 T cell receptor beta chains were all read from a single sample in a study of PD-L1 blockade in urothelial cancer. TCRdb's copy holds only in-frame clones and misses some; the assay was immunoSEQ multiplex PCR. The table records about 95,000 clones, around 87% of them present only once. Time point meaning: pretreatment peripheral blood. This specimen consisted of PBMCs, obtained around atezolizumab (anti-PD-L1) treatment. These receptor sequences come from a man aged 55 to 69 with urothelial cancer.

This chain joins TRBV6-5 and TRBJ2-7, with a possible D match to TRBD1 (5 bases). The CDR3 sequence is 15 residues long. The germline CDR1 and CDR2 sequences are MNHEY and SVGAGI. V lost 2 bases and J lost 2, with 13 bases in between. The CDR3 sequence: CASSYQGGKAYEQYF. Here the CDR3 DNA reads TGTGCCAGCAGTTACCAGGGTGGGAAAGCCTACGAGCAGTACTTC.

The CDR3 here is CASSFAGTGLAGELFF. CDR3 nucleotide sequence: TGTGCCAGCAGTTTTGCTGGGACAGGGCTGGCCGGGGAGCTGTTTTTT. This chain joins TRBV28 and TRBJ2-2, with 9 bases aligning to TRBD1. The CDR3 runs 16 residues. Germline CDR1 and CDR2: MDHEN and SYDVKM. J gave up 6 bases and V 3 bases, and 8 bases lay outside the gene matches. Based on the CDR3 plus reference TRBV28 and TRBJ2-2, the full variable domain is DVKVTQSSRYLVKRTGEKVFLECVQDMDHENMFWYRQDPGLGLRLIYFSYDVKMKEKGDIPEGYSVSREKKERFSLILESASTNQTSMYLCASSFAGTGLAGELFFGEGSRLTVL.

The chain recombines TRBV7-2 with TRBJ2-3; D ambiguous. Germline CDR1 SGHTA, CDR2 FQGNSA. Deletions cut 5 bases from V and 6 bases from J, with 12 bases between. The CDR3 sequence is 13 residues long. For the CDR3, the DNA is TGTGCCAGCAGCGGTTACCTGGAGGATACGCAGTATTTT. Translation gives CASSGYLEDTQYF.

DNA for the CDR3: TGTGCCAGCAGCCAATCGTACGAGCAGTACTTC. As protein: CASSQSYEQYF. The chain combines TRBV14 with TRBJ2-7; D gene unclear. V shed 2 bases and J shed 4 bases, with 3 bases lying between them. Germline V gene data show CDR1 as SGHDN and CDR2 as FVKESK. The CDR3 spans 11 residues.